This T cell receptor (beta chain) was sequenced during a study of regulatory T cells in long-lasting Graves disease. Building of the TCR beta libraries involved iRepertoire HTBI primers and Arm-PCR of CDR3 regions. Original data processing: Identified across the samples were 50 to 70 TRBV segments and 13 to 15 TRBJ segments. TCRdb processed the multiplex PCR reads anew with MiXCR; each CDR3 protein has one entry. TCRdb's processing, not the study's, gives the V and J calls here. The sample holds under 250,000 distinct CDR3 sequences, roughly 20% seen once. This clonotype was seen ten or more times. Noted time point: newly diagnosed GD, antithyroid drugs for less than 3 months. The TCR library was made from RNA that had been extracted from PBMCs in TRIzol. CDR1 and CDR2 from the germline V gene are SEHNR and FQNEAQ (reference sequence). This CDR3 spans 14 amino acids. The V end lost 3 bases, the J end lost 2 bases, and 11 bases lay between the germline ends.

These same records also appear under a second study, on T cells in Graves' hyperthyroidism and ophthalmopathy.

This TCR was sampled from a woman aged 30 to 39 with Graves disease. The specimen comprised peripheral blood mononuclear cells (PBMCs), sampled at new diagnosis, from a patient treated with antithyroid drugs. The J gene is TRBJ2-7, the V gene TRBV7-9; D perhaps matches TRBD1 (6 bases). DNA of the CDR3: TGTGCCAGCAGCTTTCTACAGGGACCCTACGAGCAGTACTTC. Encoded protein: CASSFLQGPYEQYF.